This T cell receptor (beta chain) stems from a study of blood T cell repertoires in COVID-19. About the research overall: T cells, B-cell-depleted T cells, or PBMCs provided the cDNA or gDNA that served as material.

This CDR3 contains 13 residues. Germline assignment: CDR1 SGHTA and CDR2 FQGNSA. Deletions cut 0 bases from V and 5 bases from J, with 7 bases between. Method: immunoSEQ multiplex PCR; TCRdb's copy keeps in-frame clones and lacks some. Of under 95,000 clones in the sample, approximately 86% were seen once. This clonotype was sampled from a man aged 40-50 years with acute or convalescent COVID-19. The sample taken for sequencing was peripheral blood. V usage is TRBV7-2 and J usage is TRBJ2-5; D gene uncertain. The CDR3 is CASSLARWETQYF. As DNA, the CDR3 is TGTGCCAGCAGCTTAGCTCGGTGGGAGACCCAGTACTTC.